This T cell receptor beta chain came from a study of cytomegalovirus exposure and HLA in healthy donors. Study-level points and caveats: A classifier reportedly called cytomegalovirus status with high sensitivity and specificity. The study recorded 160 or so TCR beta chains that were cytomegalovirus-associated.

On this clone itself: What it binds is not known.

CDR1 KGHSH and CDR2 LQKENI come from the germline V gene. The CDR3 spans 15 residues. The V and J ends lost 2 bases and 7 bases, in that order; junction bases with no gene match: 7. Primers: 60 Vbeta forward and 13 Jbeta reverse. Produced via immunoSEQ multiplex PCR; TCRdb's table is partial and in-frame only. Among approximately 150,000 clones listed, approximately 78% were seen once. The V gene is TRBV18, the J gene TRBJ1-4; 7 nucleotides line up with TRBD1. This receptor was obtained from a woman aged 18 to 35 in good health and CMV-seropositive. The specimen sequenced was PBMCs. The DNA of the CDR3 is TGTGCCAGCTCACCAGAGGGGGCGCGGGGTGAAAAACTGTTTTTT. Protein: CASSPEGARGEKLFF.